This paragraph covers one T cell receptor beta chain sequence. The data were taken from a study of blood T cell repertoires in COVID-19. Study details: Samples representing acute and convalescent COVID-19 were sourced from the United States, Italy and Spain. Sample material is recorded as cDNA or gDNA derived from T cells, B-cell-depleted T cells, or PBMCs.

CDR3 size: 17 residues. CDR1 is SGHVS, CDR2 FNYEAQ, per germline. The junction had 13 bases not matched to a gene; V was cut back by 2 bases and J by 7 bases. How the authors handled the data: Estimates of nucleated cell counts were drawn from the amplification of reference gene primers. Produced via immunoSEQ multiplex PCR; TCRdb's table is partial and in-frame only. D and trimming come from the DNA, and the V and J calls and clone size come from that table. This sample has over 150,000 clones, with 86% found just once. Sequenced: peripheral blood. The sequence derives from a man aged 45-60 years with active or convalescent COVID-19. The rearrangement joins TRBV7-6 to TRBJ2-2; TRBD2 matches at 7 bases. CDR3 DNA: TGTGCCAGCAGCTTACTCCCTAGCGGCGGGGCCGGCGGGGAGCTGTTTTTT. Translation gives CASSLLPSGGAGGELFF.